This TCR beta chain was retrieved from a study of CD8 T cells in ankylosing spondylitis. Notes on the study in general: It was reported that disease-linked clones were significantly enriched in matched ankylosing spondylitis synovial fluid. Researchers report that disease-linked clones proved CD8+ and relatively rare in peripheral blood. Typical of ankylosing spondylitis blood, it appeared, was a TCR beta motif of 7 or 8 highly homologous variants.

Concerning this clonotype: Its antigen remains unidentified.

Germline lookup yields CDR1 KGHSH and CDR2 LQKENI. The CDR3 runs 12 residues. V lost 2 bases to trimming and J lost 6 bases, with 8 bases between them. The authors made TCR beta libraries by quantitative 5'-RACE with molecular barcodes. TCRdb itself ran the 5' RACE reads through MiXCR, one entry per CDR3 protein. The data show around 230,000 distinct CDR3 sequences, around 8% seen once. This receptor was identified in a female donor with ankylosing spondylitis or in good health (not recorded which). The chain links TRBV18 to TRBJ2-7; no firm D call. Material: blood, either unsorted or a sorted T cell fraction (not recorded which). CDR3 bases: TGTGCCAGCTCACCATTGTCCGGCGAGCAGTACTTC. Residues: CASSPLSGEQYF. The complete variable domain, with remaining parts taken from reference TRBV18 and TRBJ2-7, reads NAGVMQNPRHLVRRRGQEARLRCSPMKGHSHVYWYRQLPEEGLKFMVYLQKENIIDESGMPKERFSAEFPKEGPSILRIQQVVRGDSAAYFCASSPLSGEQYFGPGTRLTVT.